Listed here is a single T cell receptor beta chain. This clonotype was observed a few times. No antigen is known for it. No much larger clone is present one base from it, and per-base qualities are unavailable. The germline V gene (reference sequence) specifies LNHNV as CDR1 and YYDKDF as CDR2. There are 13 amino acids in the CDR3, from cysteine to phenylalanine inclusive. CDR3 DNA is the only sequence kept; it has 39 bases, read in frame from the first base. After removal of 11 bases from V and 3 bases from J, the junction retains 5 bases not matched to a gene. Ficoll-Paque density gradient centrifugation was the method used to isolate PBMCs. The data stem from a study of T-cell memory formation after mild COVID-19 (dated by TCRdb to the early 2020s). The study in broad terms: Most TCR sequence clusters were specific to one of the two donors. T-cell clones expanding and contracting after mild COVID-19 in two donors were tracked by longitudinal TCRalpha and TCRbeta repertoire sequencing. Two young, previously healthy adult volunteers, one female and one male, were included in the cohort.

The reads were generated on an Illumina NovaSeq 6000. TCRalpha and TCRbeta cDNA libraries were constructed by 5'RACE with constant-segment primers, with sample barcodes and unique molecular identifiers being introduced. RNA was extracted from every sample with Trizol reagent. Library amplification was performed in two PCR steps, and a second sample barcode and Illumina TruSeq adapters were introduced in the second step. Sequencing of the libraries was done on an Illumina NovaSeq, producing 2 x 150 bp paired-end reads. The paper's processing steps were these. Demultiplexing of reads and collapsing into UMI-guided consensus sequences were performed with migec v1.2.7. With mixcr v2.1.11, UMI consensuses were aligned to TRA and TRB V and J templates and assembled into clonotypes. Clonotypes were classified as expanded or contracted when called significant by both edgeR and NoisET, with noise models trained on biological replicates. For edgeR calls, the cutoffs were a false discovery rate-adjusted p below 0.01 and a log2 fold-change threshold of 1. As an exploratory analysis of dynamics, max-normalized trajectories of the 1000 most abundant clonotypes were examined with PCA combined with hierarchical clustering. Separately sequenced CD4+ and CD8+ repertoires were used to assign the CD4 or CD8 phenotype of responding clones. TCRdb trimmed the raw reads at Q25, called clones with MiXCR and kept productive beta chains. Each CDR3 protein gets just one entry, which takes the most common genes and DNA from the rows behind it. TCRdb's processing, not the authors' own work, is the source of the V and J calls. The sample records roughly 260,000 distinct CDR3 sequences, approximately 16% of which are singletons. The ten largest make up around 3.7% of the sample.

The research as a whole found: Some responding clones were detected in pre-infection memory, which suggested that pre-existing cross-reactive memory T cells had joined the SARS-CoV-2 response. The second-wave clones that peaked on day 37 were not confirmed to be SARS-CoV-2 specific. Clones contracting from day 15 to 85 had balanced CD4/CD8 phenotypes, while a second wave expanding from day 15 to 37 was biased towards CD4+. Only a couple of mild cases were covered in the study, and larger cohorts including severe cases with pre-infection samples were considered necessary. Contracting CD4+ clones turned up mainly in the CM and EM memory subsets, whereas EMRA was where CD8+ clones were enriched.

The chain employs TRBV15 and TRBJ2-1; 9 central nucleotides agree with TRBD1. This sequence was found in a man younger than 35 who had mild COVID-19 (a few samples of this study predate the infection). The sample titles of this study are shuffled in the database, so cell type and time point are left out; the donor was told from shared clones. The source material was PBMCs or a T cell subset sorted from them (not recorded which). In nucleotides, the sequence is TGTGCCCTCGGGACAGGGTTCTACAATGAGCAGTTCTTC. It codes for CALGTGFYNEQFF.